One and the same sample provided the 11 T cell receptor beta chains below, sequenced in a study of CD8+ T cells in alopecia areata. Treatment of the sample: oral pan-JAK inhibitor, 5-10 mg twice daily. Sequencing relied on a cDNA template that was reverse transcribed from extracted RNA. Only in-frame clones appear in the TCRdb table, and some are missing; sequencing was by immunoSEQ multiplex PCR. The table has about 190,000 clones, over 55% seen once. Specimen: CD4+ T cells sorted from blood, collected at week 24, from a patient treated with tofacitinib. The receptors stem from a human donor with alopecia areata.

The CDR3 region has the DNA TGTGCCAGCAGCTTGACAGGGACGAACACTGAAGCTTTCTTT. This encodes CASSLTGTNTEAFF. The chain uses TRBV7-9 and TRBJ1-1; the match to TRBD1 covers 7 bases. The CDR3 length is 14 residues. With 3 bases clipped from V and 1 base from J, the junction kept 2 bases outside the gene matches. CDR1 is SEHNR and CDR2 is FQNEAQ in the germline V gene (reference sequence).

This clone appeared a few times. This chain links TRBV9 with TRBJ1-1; 8 bases align to TRBD1. This CDR3 has 15 amino acids. CDR1 SGDLS and CDR2 YYNGEE come from the germline V gene. V dropped 3 bases and J dropped 2; count of bases not matched to a gene: 6. The CDR3, as DNA: TGTGCCAGCAGCGCCGTGACAGGGGCTAACACTGAAGCTTTCTTT. This codes for CASSAVTGANTEAFF.

The V and J genes are TRBV5-1 and TRBJ2-5; 8 bases agree with TRBD1. Germline V lookup: CDR1 SGHRS, CDR2 YFSETQ. CDR3 length: 15 amino acids. The V gene end was trimmed by 1 base and the J gene end by 2 bases; junction bases not matched to a gene: 4. The CDR3 is CASSLTGTGQETQYF. Here the CDR3 DNA reads TGCGCCAGCAGCTTGACGGGGACAGGACAAGAGACCCAGTACTTC.

The J gene is TRBJ1-1, the V gene TRBV29-1; a possible D gene is TRBD1 (5 bases). There are 13 residues in the CDR3. Germline assignment: CDR1 SQVTM and CDR2 ANQGSEA. V shed 0 bases and J shed 10 bases, with 15 bases lying between them. The CDR3 DNA follows: TGCAGCGTTGAAGATCTGGGCTTTAGGGGAGCTTTCTTT. Amino acids: CSVEDLGFRGAFF. The full variable domain, rest sourced from reference TRBV29-1 and TRBJ1-1, is SAVISQKPSRDICQRGTSLTIQCQVDSQVTMMFWYRQQPGQSLTLIATANQGSEATYESGFVIDKFPISRPNLTFSTLTVSNMSPEDSSIYLCSVEDLGFRGAFFGQGTRLTVV.

This clone was seen a few times. The chain joins TRBV29-1 to TRBJ2-3, with D possibly called TRBD1 or TRBD2 (5 bases each). V was clipped by 6 bases and J by 7 bases, with 14 bases between them. Per germline, CDR1 SQVTM and CDR2 ANQGSEA. This CDR3 contains 12 residues. CDR3 in amino acids: CSVGDRSYTQYF. DNA of the CDR3: TGCAGCGTCGGGGACCGCTCATATACGCAGTATTTT.

V gene TRBV10-3 combines with J gene TRBJ2-7; D uncertain. Trimming cost V 3 bases and J 1 base, with 7 bases left between them. Germline V gene sequence: CDR1 ENHRY, CDR2 SYGVKD. CDR3 length: 13 residues. The CDR3: CAISEGVSYEQYF. The DNA of the CDR3 is TGTGCCATCAGTGAAGGTGTATCCTACGAGCAGTACTTC.

A few counts support this clone. The chain couples TRBV23-1 to TRBJ1-5; D is ambiguous. TRBV23-1 is an open reading frame whose function is uncertain. The CDR3 spans 18 residues. Trimming cost V 3 bases and J 1 base, with 19 bases left between them. The CDR3 spells CASSQKVAPPESNQPQHF. Written as DNA, the CDR3 is TGCGCCAGCAGTCAGAAGGTGGCACCTCCGGAGAGCAATCAGCCCCAGCATTTT.

The chain joins TRBV5-1 to TRBJ2-3, with 10 bases fitting TRBD2. The CDR3 contains 16 residues. Germline V CDR1 and CDR2: SGHRS, YFSETQ. Trimming removed 2 bases from V and 2 bases from J; junction bases left unmatched: 5. The CDR3, as DNA: TGCGCCAGCAGCTTTCGGCTAGCGGGGGACACAGATACGCAGTATTTT. Amino acids: CASSFRLAGDTDTQYF.

This clone showed up just once. Here the CDR3 reads CSVSQVINTEAFF. CDR3 sequence (DNA): TGCAGCGTCTCACAGGTCATAAACACTGAAGCTTTCTTT. The chain uses TRBV29-1 and TRBJ1-1, with a possible D match to TRBD1 (5 bases). Looked up from germline, CDR1 is SQVTM and CDR2 is ANQGSEA. CDR3 size: 13 residues. V was pared by 6 bases and J by 2 bases, with 13 bases between.

This chain links TRBV1 with TRBJ1-2; TRBD1, the D gene given by the table, was not confirmed from the DNA. TRBV1 is annotated as a pseudogene. The CDR3 length is 19 residues. CDR3 nucleotide sequence: TGCACCAGCAGCCCTAAAGGGACAGGAAAGGACAGGGGTAACTATGGCTACACCTTC. It is translated as CTSSPKGTGKDRGNYGYTF.

This clone was seen more than once but under ten times. This chain joins TRBV7-8 and TRBJ2-7, with D possibly being TRBD1 (5 bases). CDR3 size: 14 residues. The V end lost 5 bases, the J end lost 5 bases, and 16 bases lay between the germline ends. The germline CDR1 and CDR2 sequences are SGHVS and FQNEAQ. The chain's CDR3 is CASSAIRGSHEQYF. CDR3 nucleotide sequence: TGTGCCAGCAGCGCGATTAGGGGTAGTCACGAGCAGTACTTC.